These T cell receptor beta chains were read from a single sample in a study of blood T cell repertoires in COVID-19. TCRdb's copy holds only in-frame clones and misses some; the assay was immunoSEQ multiplex PCR. The sample shows 200,000 to 250,000 clones, 65% to 90% of them seen only once. The sequenced sample was PBMCs or T cells enriched from blood (not recorded which). The origin of the receptors is a woman in her 40s with acute COVID-19. The CDR3 runs from the conserved cysteine through the conserved F or W. D genes are given only for firm matches. The listing skips clone size in some rows; elsewhere it reads once, few, many or a size class.

clone_size	v_call	d_call	j_call	cdr3_length	cdr3_nt	cdr3_aa
NA	TRBV6-1	NA	TRBJ1-2	15	TGTGCCAGCAGTGAACCGCAGGGGAGGGGCTATGGCTACACCTTC	CASSEPQGRGYGYTF
NA	TRBV5-5	NA	TRBJ1-4	15	TGTGCCAGCAGCTTGGAGGGACTCTCTAATGAAAAACTGTTTTTT	CASSLEGLSNEKLFF
once	TRBV7-3	TRBD2	TRBJ2-1	20	TGTGCCAGCAGCTCGCAACCGGGACTAGCGGGAGAACTCATGAGGGATGAGCAGTTCTTC	CASSSQPGLAGELMRDEQFF
NA	TRBV6-5	NA	TRBJ2-7	15	TGTGCCAGCAGTCCGGATGGGTCTGAGGGCTACGAGCAGTACTTC	CASSPDGSEGYEQYF
once	TRBV12-5	NA	TRBJ1-1	17	TGTGCTAGTGCGAAACAGGAAACCATGGTCTTGAACACTGAAGCTTTCTTT	CASAKQETMVLNTEAFF
few	TRBV2	NA	TRBJ1-1	11	TGTGCCAGCAGCCGACAGGATCGAGCTTTCTTT	CASSRQDRAFF
NA	TRBV18	NA	TRBJ1-6	15	TGTGCCAGCTCACCGATGAGGGAATCCAATTCACCCCTCCACTTT	CASSPMRESNSPLHF
few	TRBV5-1	TRBD1	TRBJ1-1	15	TGCGCCAGCAGCCACTCCGGGACAGGGAACACTGAAGCTTTCTTT	CASSHSGTGNTEAFF
few	TRBV7-9	NA	TRBJ1-1	14	TGTGCCAGCAGCTTAGCGGGGGCAGCCCTTGAAGCTTTCTTT	CASSLAGAALEAFF
NA	TRBV5-1	TRBD1	TRBJ1-3	15	TGCGCCAGCAGCGTAACGGGACAGACTGGAAACACCATATATTTT	CASSVTGQTGNTIYF
few	TRBV13	NA	TRBJ2-7	13	TGTGCCAGCAGCTTTCGGAGGGGCCACGAGCAGTACTTC	CASSFRRGHEQYF
NA	TRBV4-1	NA	TRBJ2-2	15	TGCGCCAGCAGCCCGACAGTTGCGGGAACCGGGGAGCTGTTTTTT	CASSPTVAGTGELFF
NA	TRBV27	NA	TRBJ2-7	13	TGTGCCAGCAGTTCCGGGTCCGCCTACGAGCAGTACTTC	CASSSGSAYEQYF
NA	TRBV7-9	NA	TRBJ1-5	15	TGTGCCAGCAGCCCGGGGGGCAGGACCAATCAGCCCCAGCATTTT	CASSPGGRTNQPQHF
NA	TRBV18	NA	TRBJ1-6	13	TGTGCCAGCTCAGGCCAGAATAATTCACCCCTCCACTTT	CASSGQNNSPLHF
NA	TRBV28	TRBD1	TRBJ1-4	14	TGTGCCAGCAGTCCGGACAGGGGACAAGAAAAACTGTTTTTT	CASSPDRGQEKLFF
NA	TRBV4-2	NA	TRBJ2-5	14	TGTGCCAGCAGCCAAGGGGGCAGGGAAGAGACCCAGTACTTC	CASSQGGREETQYF
NA	TRBV30	TRBD1	TRBJ1-5	20	TGTGCCTGGAGTGTACGCGTAGTGGGACAGGGGTATTATAGCAATCAGCCCCAGCATTTT	CAWSVRVVGQGYYSNQPQHF
few	TRBV7-9	NA	TRBJ2-6	12	TGTGCCTTCAAATCTGGGGCCAACGTCCTGACTTTC	CAFKSGANVLTF
NA	TRBV19	NA	TRBJ2-7	13	TGTGCCAGTAGTCCAGGGGAGGGTTACGAGCAGTACTTC	CASSPGEGYEQYF
NA	TRBV6-1	NA	TRBJ2-7	14	TGTGCCAGCAGTGAAGTTGAGGGAGCTACCGAGCAGTACTTC	CASSEVEGATEQYF
NA	TRBV10-3	NA	TRBJ2-2	16	TGTGCCATCAGTGAGTCGAGAGGCACTAACACCGGGGAGCTGTTTTTT	CAISESRGTNTGELFF
NA	TRBV7-2	TRBD1	TRBJ1-5	13	TGTGCCAGCAGCCCGGACAGGGTTCAGCCCCAGCATTTT	CASSPDRVQPQHF
NA	TRBV7-8	TRBD2	TRBJ2-1	19	TGTGCCAGCAGCTTTTCAACTAGCGGGAGGGCCGTATCCTACAATGAGCAGTTCTTC	CASSFSTSGRAVSYNEQFF
NA	TRBV7-3	TRBD1	TRBJ1-1	12	TGTGCCAGCAGCCTCCACAGGGGTGAAGCTTTCTTT	CASSLHRGEAFF
NA	TRBV28	TRBD1	TRBJ2-7	15	TGTGCCAGCAGTTCCCCACAGGGGATCTCCTACGAGCAGTACTTC	CASSSPQGISYEQYF
NA	TRBV15	TRBD1	TRBJ1-1	18	TGTGCCACCAGCAGAGACGATTGGGGCTTGACAGGGCCATCTGAAGCTTTCTTT	CATSRDDWGLTGPSEAFF
NA	TRBV6-2/TRBV6-3	NA	TRBJ1-2	15	TGTGCCAGCAGTTCCAAGGCCCTCAGGGAGGCTGGCTACACCTTC	CASSSKALREAGYTF
NA	TRBV6-5	NA	TRBJ1-3	15	TGTGCCAGCAGTCTGGACACAAATGCTGGAAACACCATATATTTT	CASSLDTNAGNTIYF
once	TRBV9	TRBD1	TRBJ2-2	16	TGTGCCAGCAGCGCCACGGGACAGGGAAACGCCGGGGAGCTGTTTTTT	CASSATGQGNAGELFF
NA	TRBV6-5	TRBD1	TRBJ1-6	15	TGTGCCAGCAGTTACGACGGACAGGGGAGGTCACCCCTCCACTTT	CASSYDGQGRSPLHF
NA	TRBV4-2	TRBD1	TRBJ1-4	15	TGTGCCAGCAGCCTATCCGGGACAGGGGGCGAAAAACTGTTTTTT	CASSLSGTGGEKLFF
NA	TRBV5-1	NA	TRBJ1-1	15	TGCGCCAGCAGCCCCCTCGGGGGGTCGAACACTGAAGCTTTCTTT	CASSPLGGSNTEAFF
NA	TRBV9	TRBD1	TRBJ1-2	14	TGTGCCAGCAGCACTCACGACAGGGGTGGTGGCTACACCTTC	CASSTHDRGGGYTF
NA	TRBV7-8	TRBD1	TRBJ1-1	13	TGTGCCAGCAGCGTACAGGGGCACACTGAAGCTTTCTTT	CASSVQGHTEAFF
NA	TRBV28	NA	TRBJ1-3	11	TGTGCCAGCAGTTTATTATCCACCATATATTTT	CASSLLSTIYF
NA	TRBV7-2	NA	TRBJ2-4	15	TGTGCCAGCAGACGGACCGCGGGAGCCAAAAACATTCAGTACTTC	CASRRTAGAKNIQYF
NA	TRBV30	NA	TRBJ1-5	14	TGTGCCTGGAGTGTAGAAGGGGGGGCTCAGCCCCAGCATTTT	CAWSVEGGAQPQHF
NA	TRBV6-5	TRBD2	TRBJ2-7	14	TGTGCCAGCAGTTACAATGGACTAGCAGACGAGCAGTACTTC	CASSYNGLADEQYF
NA	TRBV7-3	TRBD2	TRBJ2-1	16	TGTGCCAGCAGCTTAGCTAGCGGGGGCTCCTACAATGAGCAGTTCTTC	CASSLASGGSYNEQFF
NA	TRBV29-1	TRBD1	TRBJ2-1	12	TGCAGCGTGGGACAGGGGAGGAATGAGCAGTTCTTC	CSVGQGRNEQFF
NA	TRBV10-3	TRBD1	TRBJ1-1	13	TGTGCCATCAGTAACAGGGGATACACTGAAGCTTTCTTT	CAISNRGYTEAFF
NA	TRBV28	TRBD1	TRBJ1-2	15	TGTGCCAGCAACCTGCAGGGGGCCGGGGGAAATGGCTACACCTTC	CASNLQGAGGNGYTF
once	TRBV7-9	NA	TRBJ1-3	14	TGTGCCAGCAGCTTTCGCAGCGACGGAAACACCATATATTTT	CASSFRSDGNTIYF
NA	TRBV15	TRBD2	TRBJ2-7	18	TGTGCCACCAGCCCTCGGACTAGCGGGATGGGTGGGTCCTACGAGCAGTACTTC	CATSPRTSGMGGSYEQYF
NA	TRBV27	NA	TRBJ2-1	16	TGTGCCAGCAGCCCCCTGTCAGGGGCCCCCTACAATGAGCAGTTCTTC	CASSPLSGAPYNEQFF
NA	TRBV9	TRBD1	TRBJ1-5	16	TGTGCCAGCAGCTCAGGGGGGACAGGGAACAATCAGCCCCAGCATTTT	CASSSGGTGNNQPQHF
NA	TRBV6-6	TRBD1	TRBJ2-2	16	TGTGCCAGCAGTTACCGACAGGGAGAGAACACCGGGGAGCTGTTTTTT	CASSYRQGENTGELFF
NA	TRBV27	TRBD1	TRBJ1-2	13	TGTGCCAGCAAGCAGACCGGGACAGGGGGCTACACCTTC	CASKQTGTGGYTF
few	TRBV28	NA	TRBJ1-3	16	TGTGCCAGCACCTCGCCCGGGGTAAGCTCTGGAAACACCATATATTTT	CASTSPGVSSGNTIYF
NA	TRBV28	TRBD2	TRBJ2-5	16	TGTGCCAGCAGTTTAGGGGCTAGCGGGAGGCAAGAGACCCAGTACTTC	CASSLGASGRQETQYF
NA	TRBV7-8	TRBD1	TRBJ1-2	17	TGTGCCAGCAGCTTACGGGACAGGAGTGGGTTTAACTATGGCTACACCTTC	CASSLRDRSGFNYGYTF
NA	TRBV28	NA	TRBJ1-5	15	TGTGCCAGCAGTACCCCGGGGAGGGGTTATCAGCCCCAGCATTTT	CASSTPGRGYQPQHF
NA	TRBV28	NA	TRBJ1-6	14	TGTGCCATACTCGCGGAAACGGAAGGTTCACCCCTCCACTTT	CAILAETEGSPLHF